The source of this T cell receptor beta chain is a study of blood T cell repertoires in COVID-19. Across the study: Samples came from the United States, Italy and Spain, spanning acute and convalescent COVID-19.

This clone was found once. Measured with immunoSEQ multiplex PCR; TCRdb has only the in-frame clones, and not every one. The sample includes 12,000 to 15,000 clones, approximately 87% of them seen just once. This clonotype was obtained from a man in his forties with active or convalescent COVID-19. Input material: peripheral blood.

The CDR3 coding sequence is TGTGCCAGCAGCGGCGCCCCGGGGACATCAGATACGCAGTATTTT. It yields the protein CASSGAPGTSDTQYF. The chain carries TRBV7-3 and TRBJ2-3, with a tentative D call TRBD1 (6 bases). Trimming took 5 bases from V and 4 from J, leaving 16 bases between them. Per the germline V gene, CDR1 is SGHTA and CDR2 is FQGTGA. This CDR3 is 15 amino acids long. The entire variable domain, with the rest obtained from reference TRBV7-3 and TRBJ2-3, is as follows: GAGVSQTPSNKVTEKGKYVELRCDPISGHTALYWYRQSLGQGPEFLIYFQGTGAADDSGLPNDRFFAVRPEGSVSTLKIQRTERGDSAVYLCASSGAPGTSDTQYFGPGTRLTVL.